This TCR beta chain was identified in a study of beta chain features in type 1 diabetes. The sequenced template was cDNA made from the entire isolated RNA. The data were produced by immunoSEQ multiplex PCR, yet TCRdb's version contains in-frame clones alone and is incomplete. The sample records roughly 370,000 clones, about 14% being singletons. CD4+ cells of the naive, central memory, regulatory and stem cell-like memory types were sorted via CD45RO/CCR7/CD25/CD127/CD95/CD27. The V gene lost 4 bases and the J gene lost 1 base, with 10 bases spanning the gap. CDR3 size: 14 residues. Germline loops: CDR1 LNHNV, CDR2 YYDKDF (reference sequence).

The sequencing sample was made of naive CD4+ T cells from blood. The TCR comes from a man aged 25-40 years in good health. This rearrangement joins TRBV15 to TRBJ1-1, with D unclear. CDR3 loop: CATSKTKRNTEAFF. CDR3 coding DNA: TGTGCCACCAGCAAGACAAAAAGGAACACTGAAGCTTTCTTT.